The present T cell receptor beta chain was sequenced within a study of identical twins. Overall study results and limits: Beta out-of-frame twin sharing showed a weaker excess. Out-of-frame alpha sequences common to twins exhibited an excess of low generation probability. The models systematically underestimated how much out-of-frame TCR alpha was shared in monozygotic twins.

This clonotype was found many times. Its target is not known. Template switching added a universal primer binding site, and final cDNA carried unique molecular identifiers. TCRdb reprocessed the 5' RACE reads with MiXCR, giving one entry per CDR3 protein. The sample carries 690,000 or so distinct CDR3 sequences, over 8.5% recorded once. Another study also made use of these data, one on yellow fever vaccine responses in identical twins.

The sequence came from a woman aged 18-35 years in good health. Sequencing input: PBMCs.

The CDR3 reads CSARDPGRASTDTQYF. In DNA form, the CDR3 reads TGCAGTGCTAGAGATCCCGGGAGGGCTAGCACAGATACGCAGTATTTT. The rearrangement uses TRBV20-1 and TRBJ2-3, with TRBD2 matching 8 bases. There are 16 residues in the CDR3. V lost 0 bases to trimming and J lost 0 bases; unmatched junction nucleotides: 5. Germline V gene data show CDR1 as DFQATT and CDR2 as SNEGSKA (reference sequence).